These 15 T cell receptor beta chains share one sample of origin, sequenced in a study of identifying expanded T cells in peripheral blood. Profiling relied on immunoSEQ multiplex PCR, and the TCRdb table lists in-frame clones only, not all of them. This sample carries 70,000 to 95,000 clones, 88% of them seen once, and the ten largest clones take about 4.2%. Sequenced: blood. All receptors come from a person aged 18 to 75 in good health.

The chain is built from TRBV30 and TRBJ2-7, with D possibly matching TRBD2 (6 bases). This CDR3 has 13 amino acids. Germline assignment: CDR1 GTSNPN and CDR2 SVGIG (reference sequence). Trimming pared 3 bases from V and 4 bases from J, leaving 13 bases between. As DNA, the CDR3 is TGTGCCTGGAGGGGAGGCCTCGGGTACGAGCAGTACTTC. It translates to CAWRGGLGYEQYF.

The rearrangement uses TRBV10-3 and TRBJ2-2; TRBD2 matches 9 bases. Germline loops: CDR1 ENHRY, CDR2 SYGVKD. This CDR3 is built from 16 residues. Trimming removed 2 bases from V and 1 base from J; junction bases left unmatched: 2. The CDR3 DNA is TGTGCCATCAGTGAGCGACTAGCGGTGAACACCGGGGAGCTGTTTTTT. It yields the protein CAISERLAVNTGELFF.

The chain has TRBV5-1 and TRBJ2-3; D is perhaps TRBD1 (6 bases). The germline V gene encodes CDR1 SGHRS and CDR2 YFSETQ. The CDR3 has 14 amino acids. V lost 4 bases and J 3 bases, leaving 12 bases between the germline ends. For the CDR3, the DNA is TGCGCCAGCAGCCCAGGGGTCAGGACAGATACGCAGTATTTT. Its protein is CASSPGVRTDTQYF.

This sequence joins TRBV30 and TRBJ2-7; 8 bases map to TRBD1. The CDR3 runs to 13 residues. J gave up 3 bases and V 5 bases, and 6 bases lay outside the gene matches. CDR1 is GTSNPN, CDR2 SVGIG, per germline (reference sequence). CDR3 bases: TGTGCCTGGGGGGGGACAGGCCGCTACGAGCAGTACTTC. Translating gives CAWGGTGRYEQYF.

DNA of the CDR3: TGCGCCAGCAGCGAGACGGGACAGGGGGCGGTGAACACCGGGGAGCTGTTTTTT. Encoded protein: CASSETGQGAVNTGELFF. The chain combines TRBV5-1 with TRBJ2-2; 12 bases match TRBD1. This CDR3 has 18 residues. The ends lost 4 bases at V and 1 base at J; junction bases unmatched: 8. From germline, CDR1 is SGHRS and CDR2 YFSETQ.

The chain has TRBV4-3 and TRBJ1-2, with TRBD1 identical over 8 bases. The germline V gene has CDR1 LGHNA and CDR2 YSLEER. The CDR3 is 15 amino acids. V was clipped by 3 bases and J by 3 bases; unmatched bases: 6. CDR3 coding DNA: TGCGCCAGCAGCCATGCCCAGGGGGCTGACTATGGCTACACCTTC. This sequence encodes CASSHAQGADYGYTF.

V usage is TRBV4-3 and J usage is TRBJ2-1; D call uncertain. CDR1 LGHNA and CDR2 YSLEER come from the germline V gene. CDR3 length: 14 residues. Trimming took off 4 bases at V and 6 bases at J, with 13 bases between the two ends. Written as DNA, the CDR3 is TGCGCCAGCAGCCGGGCCATCAGGCTCAATGAGCAGTTCTTC. This sequence encodes CASSRAIRLNEQFF.

The chain links TRBV28 to TRBJ1-5, with 7 bases lining up with TRBD1. There are 15 residues in the CDR3. Losses at the gene ends were 4 bases for V and 7 bases for J; bases not matched to a gene: 10. Germline lookup yields CDR1 MDHEN and CDR2 SYDVKM. Written as DNA, the CDR3 is TGTGCCAGCAGTTACACAGGGTTACAGGGGCAGCCCCAGCATTTT. Protein sequence: CASSYTGLQGQPQHF.

The genes are TRBV6-4 and TRBJ2-3, with no clear D. CDR1 is MRHNA, CDR2 SNTAGT, per germline. With 0 bases removed from V and 0 bases from J, the gap between germline ends came to 10 bases. This CDR3 is 16 amino acids long. The CDR3, as DNA: TGTGCCAGCAGTGACTCGAGTCTCGGTAGCACAGATACGCAGTATTTT. It translates to CASSDSSLGSTDTQYF.

The chain links TRBV11-2 to TRBJ1-2; a possible D gene is TRBD1 (5 bases). CDR3 length: 14 residues. Trimming stripped 6 bases from V and 4 bases from J, with 15 bases between. CDR1 is SGHAT, CDR2 FQNNGV, per germline. CDR3 amino acids: CASSFGTGPYGYTF. The DNA for the CDR3 is TGTGCCAGCAGTTTCGGCACAGGACCCTATGGCTACACCTTC.

The V and J genes are TRBV10-2 and TRBJ2-3; D gene ambiguous. This CDR3 region has 13 residues. Germline CDR1 and CDR2: WSHSY and SAAADI. V shed 6 bases and J shed 5 bases, with 12 bases lying between them. The chain's CDR3 is CASSLRVGDTQYF. Written as DNA, the CDR3 is TGCGCCAGCAGCCTAAGGGTCGGAGATACGCAGTATTTT.

The J gene is TRBJ1-1, the V gene TRBV19, with 10 bases fitting TRBD1. CDR1 LNHDA and CDR2 SQIVND come from the germline V gene (reference sequence). The CDR3 runs 16 residues. The V gene end was trimmed by 2 bases and the J gene end by 4 bases; junction bases not matched to a gene: 7. CDR3 nucleotide sequence: TGTGCCAGTAGTATAATCCCGGGACAGGGGCCCACTGAAGCTTTCTTT. Its translation: CASSIIPGQGPTEAFF.

The chain has TRBV7-9 and TRBJ2-1, with 9 positions matching TRBD2. This CDR3 is 14 amino acids long. Per germline, CDR1 SEHNR and CDR2 FQNEAQ (reference sequence). J was trimmed by 8 bases and V by 5 bases; bases with no gene match: 7. As DNA, the CDR3 is TGTGCCAGCAGCATTAGCGGGAGTAGGGATGAGCAGTTCTTC. This codes for CASSISGSRDEQFF.

The chain joins TRBV11-2 to TRBJ1-5; 12 nucleotides agree with TRBD1. The germline V gene encodes CDR1 SGHAT and CDR2 FQNNGV. Trimming cost V 5 bases and J 5 bases; bases outside gene matches: 4. The CDR3 runs to 15 residues. Here the CDR3 reads CASSRGTGGYQPQHF. CDR3 in DNA: TGTGCCAGCAGCAGGGGGACAGGGGGCTATCAGCCCCAGCATTTT.

The chain joins TRBV4-3 to TRBJ1-5; D perhaps matches TRBD1 (6 bases). There are 15 residues in the CDR3. Germline assignment: CDR1 LGHNA and CDR2 YSLEER. V lost 4 bases and J 6 bases, leaving 16 bases between the germline ends. The CDR3 bases are TGCGCCAGCAGCCCCACTGTGGGGGCGAGTCAGCCCCAGCATTTT. Protein sequence: CASSPTVGASQPQHF.